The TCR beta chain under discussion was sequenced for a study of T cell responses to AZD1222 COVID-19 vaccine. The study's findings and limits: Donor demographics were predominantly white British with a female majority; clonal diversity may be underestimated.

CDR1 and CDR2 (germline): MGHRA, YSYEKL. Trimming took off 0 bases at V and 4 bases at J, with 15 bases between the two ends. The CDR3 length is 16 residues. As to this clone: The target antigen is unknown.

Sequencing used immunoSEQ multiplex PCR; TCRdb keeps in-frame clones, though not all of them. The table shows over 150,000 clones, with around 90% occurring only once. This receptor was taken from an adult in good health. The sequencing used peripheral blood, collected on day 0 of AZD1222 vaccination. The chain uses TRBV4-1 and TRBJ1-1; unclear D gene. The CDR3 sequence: CASSQEGGARSTEAFF. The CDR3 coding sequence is TGCGCCAGCAGCCAAGAAGGAGGAGCTAGAAGCACTGAAGCTTTCTTT.